This entry lists 18 T cell receptor beta chains sequenced from one sample in a study of blood T cell repertoires in COVID-19. The data were produced by immunoSEQ multiplex PCR, yet TCRdb's version contains in-frame clones alone and is incomplete. Of around 310,000 clones listed, over 75% are singletons. Sequencing was done on a sample of PBMCs or T cells enriched from blood (not recorded which). Receptor source: a man aged 25-45 years who had recovered from COVID-19.

V and J are TRBV4-2 and TRBJ2-5; 13 nucleotides match TRBD2. The CDR3 has 18 amino acids. V was clipped by 4 bases and J by 2 bases; unmatched bases: 10. Germline values: CDR1 LGHNA, CDR2 YNFKEQ. Here the CDR3 DNA reads TGTGCCAGCAGCCCGCCCCCCCCGGGACTAGCGGGGCAAGAGACCCAGTACTTC. Translation: CASSPPPPGLAGQETQYF.

The V gene is TRBV5-6, the J gene TRBJ1-1; D is uncertain. There are 15 residues in the CDR3. The germline CDR1 and CDR2 sequences are SGHDT and YYEEEE. The V gene lost 0 bases and the J gene lost 4 bases, with 13 bases spanning the gap. Written as DNA, the CDR3 is TGTGCCAGCAGCTTGGAAGCGTGGAGGAGCACTGAAGCTTTCTTT. Translating it yields CASSLEAWRSTEAFF.

The chain is built from TRBV7-9 and TRBJ1-6; no firm D call. The CDR3 is 13 amino acids. CDR1 is SEHNR and CDR2 is FQNEAQ in the germline V gene (reference sequence). The V and J ends lost 1 base and 13 bases respectively, with 11 bases between them. The DNA of the CDR3 is TGTGCCAGCAGCTTAGACCCAGGCTCGCCCCTCCACTTT. Translation gives CASSLDPGSPLHF.

The DNA of the CDR3 is TGTGCCAGCAGGGGGACTAGCGTCTACAATGAGCAGTTCTTC. Protein: CASRGTSVYNEQFF. The chain carries TRBV27 and TRBJ2-1; TRBD2 agrees at 10 bases. Unmatched junction bases numbered 2, after V lost 6 bases and J lost 3 bases. CDR1 and CDR2 from the germline V gene are MNHEY and SMNVEV (reference sequence). The CDR3 spans 14 residues.

This chain connects TRBV10-3 to TRBJ1-1, with a tentative D call TRBD1 (6 bases). Per the germline V gene, CDR1 is ENHRY and CDR2 is SYGVKD. This CDR3 has 18 residues. Trimming stripped 0 bases from V and 2 bases from J, with 19 bases between. The CDR3: CAISESGLYRVKNTEAFF. For the CDR3, the DNA is TGTGCCATCAGTGAGTCAGGGCTCTACAGGGTAAAAAACACTGAAGCTTTCTTT.

There are a few counts of this clone. An end of the junction does not agree with germline; a read error may underlie this. The genes are TRBV28 and TRBJ2-7, with TRBD2 matching over 10 bases. The CDR3 has 14 amino acids. Germline CDR1 reads MDHEN; CDR2 reads SYDVKM. The chain's CDR3 is CASSSGLAVRQTHF. As DNA, the CDR3 is TGTGCCAGCAGTTCCGGACTAGCGGTTCGACAAACGCACTTC. Full variable domain (outside the CDR3, taken from reference TRBV28 and TRBJ2-7): DVKVTQSSRYLVKRTGEKVFLECVQDMDHENMFWYRQDPGLGLRLIYFSYDVKMKEKGDIPEGYSVSREKKERFSLILESASTNQTSMYLCASSSGLAVRQTHFGPGTRLTVT.

The J gene is TRBJ1-6, the V gene TRBV3-1 (or the pseudogene TRBV3-2); no clear D. Germline loops: CDR1 LGHDT, CDR2 YNNKEL (reference sequence). The V and J ends lost 1 base and 7 bases respectively, with 14 bases between them. This CDR3 is built from 16 residues. The CDR3 is CASSQGQGGLNSPLHF. CDR3 nucleotide sequence: TGTGCCAGCAGCCAAGGACAAGGTGGGCTCAATTCACCCCTCCACTTT.

This sequence joins TRBV5-1 and TRBJ2-7; 7 bases fit TRBD1. Unmatched junction bases numbered 6, after V lost 4 bases and J lost 5 bases. Germline V CDR1 and CDR2: SGHRS, YFSETQ. CDR3 length equals 13 residues. The CDR3 DNA follows: TGCGCCAGCAGCCTAAGACAGGGCCACGAGCAGTACTTC. It specifies CASSLRQGHEQYF. The variable domain in full, with the rest retrieved from reference TRBV5-1 and TRBJ2-7, is KAGVTQTPRYLIKTRGQQVTLSCSPISGHRSVSWYQQTPGQGLQFLFEYFSETQRNKGNFPGRFSGRQFSNSRSEMNVSTLELGDSALYLCASSLRQGHEQYFGPGTRLTVT.

The chain recombines TRBV28 with TRBJ2-2; D gene unclear. In germline, CDR1 is MDHEN, CDR2 SYDVKM. V lost 8 bases to trimming and J lost 6 bases, with 4 bases between them. The CDR3 covers 10 residues. This chain's CDR3 is CASSSGELFF. The CDR3 nucleotides read TGTGCCAGCTCTTCCGGGGAGCTGTTTTTT.

The chain employs TRBV30 and TRBJ2-1; perhaps TRBD1 as D (5 bases). This CDR3 region has 13 residues. Germline V gene lookup returns CDR1 GTSNPN and CDR2 SVGIG (reference sequence). Trimming took off 1 base at V and 6 bases at J, with 10 bases between the two ends. CDR3 nucleotides: TGTGCCTGGAGTGAACAGGCAGCCAATGAGCAGTTCTTC. Encoded protein: CAWSEQAANEQFF.

The V and J genes are TRBV6-5 and TRBJ2-3; 7 bases line up with TRBD1. Unmatched junction bases numbered 16, after V lost 10 bases and J lost 6 bases. The germline V gene has CDR1 MNHEY and CDR2 SVGAGI. The CDR3 has 15 amino acids. CDR3 bases: TGTGCCATGGAGGCCTTAGGGGGCAGGAGGGATACGCAGTATTTT. Protein: CAMEALGGRRDTQYF.

The V call is TRBV5-4, the J call TRBJ2-5, with TRBD2 as a possible D gene (5 bases). Trimming stripped 1 base from V and 2 bases from J, with 9 bases between. The CDR3 totals 14 residues. Germline V lookup: CDR1 SGHNT, CDR2 YYREEE (reference sequence). The CDR3 region is CASSLRRRQETQYF. For the CDR3, the DNA is TGTGCCAGCAGCTTGAGGAGGAGACAAGAGACCCAGTACTTC. The full variable domain, rest sourced from reference TRBV5-4 and TRBJ2-5, is ETGVTQSPTHLIKTRGQQVTLRCSSQSGHNTVSWYQQALGQGPQFIFQYYREEENGRGNFPPRFSGLQFPNYSSELNVNALELDDSALYLCASSLRRRQETQYFGPGTRLLVL.

This clone was recorded only once. This chain uses TRBV3-1 (or the pseudogene TRBV3-2) with TRBJ2-7; a possible D gene is TRBD2 (6 bases). Trimming stripped 0 bases from V and 7 bases from J, with 25 bases between. The CDR3 is made up of 18 amino acids. Per germline, CDR1 LGHDT and CDR2 YNNKEL (reference sequence). CDR3 nucleotides: TGTGCCAGCAGCCAAGAAGTGGGCGTAGATGACCAGGGACTGGAGCAGTACTTC. Translating it yields CASSQEVGVDDQGLEQYF.

The chain uses TRBV30 and TRBJ2-2, with a possible D match to TRBD2 (5 bases). Trimming stripped 0 bases from V and 7 bases from J, with 12 bases between. This CDR3 has 14 amino acids. Germline V gene lookup returns CDR1 GTSNPN and CDR2 SVGIG (reference sequence). The CDR3 DNA is TGTGCCTGGAGTGTACTGACGGGGATCGGGGAGCTGTTTTTT. This codes for CAWSVLTGIGELFF. Full variable domain (outside the CDR3, taken from reference TRBV30 and TRBJ2-2): SQTIHQWPATLVQPVGSPLSLECTVEGTSNPNLYWYRQAAGRGLQLLFYSVGIGQISSEVPQNLSASRPQDRQFILSSKKLLLSDSGFYLCAWSVLTGIGELFFGEGSRLTVL.

J is TRBJ1-4 and V is TRBV6-1; weak D call: TRBD1 (6 bases). This CDR3 has 14 residues. Per germline, CDR1 MNHNS and CDR2 SASEGT. V lost 2 bases and J 2 bases, leaving 6 bases between the germline ends. Here the CDR3 DNA reads TGTGCCAGCAGTGAAAGGGGGACTAATGAAAAACTGTTTTTT. Amino acid sequence: CASSERGTNEKLFF.

This clone was seen just once. V gene TRBV27 combines with J gene TRBJ1-6; possible D gene TRBD1, 6 bases. From germline, CDR1 is MNHEY and CDR2 SMNVEV (reference sequence). The length of the CDR3 is 15 residues. Trimming took off 5 bases at V and 4 bases at J, with 12 bases between the two ends. CDR3 in DNA: TGTGCCAGCAGTCCGCAGGGGCCTTATAATTCACCCCTCCACTTT. It translates to CASSPQGPYNSPLHF.

This clone turned up a few times. J is TRBJ2-7 and V is TRBV28; D is possibly TRBD1 (6 bases). The CDR3 has 14 amino acids. CDR1 and CDR2 from the germline V gene are MDHEN and SYDVKM. V was pared by 10 bases and J by 3 bases, with 19 bases between. Written as DNA, the CDR3 is TGTGCCACTCCACAGGGACCGGTAGGCTACGAGCAGTACTTC. This encodes CATPQGPVGYEQYF.

This sequence joins TRBV19 and TRBJ1-1; 8 bases match TRBD1. The CDR3 has 15 amino acids. After removal of 3 bases from V and 3 bases from J, the junction contained 6 bases not matched to a gene. Per the germline V gene, CDR1 is LNHDA and CDR2 is SQIVND (reference sequence). The CDR3 sequence: CASSIGGQGYTEAFF. CDR3 sequence (DNA): TGTGCCAGTAGTATTGGAGGACAGGGCTACACTGAAGCTTTCTTT.